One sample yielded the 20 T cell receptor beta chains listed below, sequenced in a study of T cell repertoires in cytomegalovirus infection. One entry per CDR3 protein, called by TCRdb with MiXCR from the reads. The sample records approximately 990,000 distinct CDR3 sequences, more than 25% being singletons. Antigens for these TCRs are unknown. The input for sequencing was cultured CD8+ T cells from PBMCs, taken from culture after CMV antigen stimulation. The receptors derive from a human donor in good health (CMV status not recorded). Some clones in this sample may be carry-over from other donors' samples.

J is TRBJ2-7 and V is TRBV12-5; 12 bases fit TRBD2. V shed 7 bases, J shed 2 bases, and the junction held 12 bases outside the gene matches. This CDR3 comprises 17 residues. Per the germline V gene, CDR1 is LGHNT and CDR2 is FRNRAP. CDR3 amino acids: CASVPDGLAGLPYEQYF. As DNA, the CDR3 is TGTGCTAGTGTCCCCGACGGACTAGCGGGGTTACCCTACGAGCAGTACTTC.

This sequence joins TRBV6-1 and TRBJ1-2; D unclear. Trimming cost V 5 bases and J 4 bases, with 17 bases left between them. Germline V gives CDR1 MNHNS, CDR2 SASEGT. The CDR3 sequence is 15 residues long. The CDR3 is CASSYIEGRSYGYTF. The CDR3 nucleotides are TGTGCCAGCAGTTATATTGAGGGAAGATCCTATGGCTACACCTTC.

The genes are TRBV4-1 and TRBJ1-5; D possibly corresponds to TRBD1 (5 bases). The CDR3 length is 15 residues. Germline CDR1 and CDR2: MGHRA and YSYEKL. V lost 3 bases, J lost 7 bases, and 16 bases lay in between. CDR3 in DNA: TGCGCCAGCAGCCAGAGTAGGGGTGTCAGCCAGCCCCAGCATTTT. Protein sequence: CASSQSRGVSQPQHF.

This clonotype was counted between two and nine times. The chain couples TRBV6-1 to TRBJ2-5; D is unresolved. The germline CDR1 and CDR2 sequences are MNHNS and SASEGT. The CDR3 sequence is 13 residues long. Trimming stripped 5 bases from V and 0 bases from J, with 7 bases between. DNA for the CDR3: TGTGCCAGCAGTCGCTTTAACCAAGAGACCCAGTACTTC. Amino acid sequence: CASSRFNQETQYF.

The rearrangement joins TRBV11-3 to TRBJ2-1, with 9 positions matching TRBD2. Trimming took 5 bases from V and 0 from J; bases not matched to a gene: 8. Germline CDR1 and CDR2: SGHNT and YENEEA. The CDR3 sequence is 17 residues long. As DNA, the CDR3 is TGTGCCAGCAGCACCGGACTAGCGAGGAGCTCCTACAATGAGCAGTTCTTC. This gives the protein CASSTGLARSSYNEQFF.

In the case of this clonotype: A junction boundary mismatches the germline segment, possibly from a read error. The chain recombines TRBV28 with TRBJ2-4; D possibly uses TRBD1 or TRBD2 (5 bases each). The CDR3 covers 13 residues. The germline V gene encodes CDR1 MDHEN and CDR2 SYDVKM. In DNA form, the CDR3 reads TGTGCCGGCAGCCGCACCCTGGGGGACATTCAGTACTTC. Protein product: CAGSRTLGDIQYF.

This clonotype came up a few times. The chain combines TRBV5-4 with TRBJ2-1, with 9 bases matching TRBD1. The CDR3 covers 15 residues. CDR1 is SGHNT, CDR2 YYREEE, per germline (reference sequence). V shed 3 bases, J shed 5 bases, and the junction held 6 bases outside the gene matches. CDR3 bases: TGTGCCAGCAGCTCCCGGGACAGGGCCAACAATGAGCAGTTCTTC. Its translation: CASSSRDRANNEQFF.

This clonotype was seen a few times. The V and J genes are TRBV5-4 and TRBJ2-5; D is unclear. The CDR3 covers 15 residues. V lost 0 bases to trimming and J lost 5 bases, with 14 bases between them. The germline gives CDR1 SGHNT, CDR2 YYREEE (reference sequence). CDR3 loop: CASSLESGFGETQYF. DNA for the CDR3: TGTGCCAGCAGCTTGGAATCCGGGTTTGGTGAGACCCAGTACTTC.

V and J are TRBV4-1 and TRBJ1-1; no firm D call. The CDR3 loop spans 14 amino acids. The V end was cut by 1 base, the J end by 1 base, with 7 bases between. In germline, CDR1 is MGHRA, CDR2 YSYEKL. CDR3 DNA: TGCGCCAGCAGCCAAGTGCGGGAGAACACTGAAGCTTTCTTT. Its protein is CASSQVRENTEAFF.

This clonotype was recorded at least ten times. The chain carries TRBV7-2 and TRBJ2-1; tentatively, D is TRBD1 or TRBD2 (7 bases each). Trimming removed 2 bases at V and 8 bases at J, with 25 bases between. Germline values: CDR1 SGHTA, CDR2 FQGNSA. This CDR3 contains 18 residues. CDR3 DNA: TGTGCCAGCAGCTTAAATAAGGGGGAGGGGGCGCGGATGGATGAGCAGTTCTTC. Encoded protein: CASSLNKGEGARMDEQFF.

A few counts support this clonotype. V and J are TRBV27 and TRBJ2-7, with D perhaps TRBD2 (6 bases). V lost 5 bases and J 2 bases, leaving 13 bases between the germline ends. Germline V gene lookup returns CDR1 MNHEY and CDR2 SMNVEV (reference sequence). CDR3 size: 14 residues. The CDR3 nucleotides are TGTGCCAGCAGTCAAGGGAGGTGGGCCTACGAGCAGTACTTC. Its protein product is CASSQGRWAYEQYF.

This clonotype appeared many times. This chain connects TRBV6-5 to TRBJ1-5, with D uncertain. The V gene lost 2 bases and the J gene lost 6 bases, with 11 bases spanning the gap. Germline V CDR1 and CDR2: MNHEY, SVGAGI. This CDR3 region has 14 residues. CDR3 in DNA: TGTGCCAGCAGTTACGGAGGAACGGGTCAGCCCCAGCATTTT. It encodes CASSYGGTGQPQHF.

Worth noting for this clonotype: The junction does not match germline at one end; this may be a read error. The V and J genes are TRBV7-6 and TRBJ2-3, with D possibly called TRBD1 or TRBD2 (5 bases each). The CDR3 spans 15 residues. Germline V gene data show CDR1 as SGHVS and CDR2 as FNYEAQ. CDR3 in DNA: TGTGTCAGCAGCTTAGTCGACACCGGGACCGATACGCAGTATTTT. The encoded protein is CVSSLVDTGTDTQYF.

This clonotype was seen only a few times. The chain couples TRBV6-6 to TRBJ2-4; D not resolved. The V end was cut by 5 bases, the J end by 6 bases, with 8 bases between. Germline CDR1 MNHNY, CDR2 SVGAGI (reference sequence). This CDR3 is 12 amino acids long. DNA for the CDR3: TGTGCCAGCAGTACTGGACGAAACATTCAGTACTTC. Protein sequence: CASSTGRNIQYF.

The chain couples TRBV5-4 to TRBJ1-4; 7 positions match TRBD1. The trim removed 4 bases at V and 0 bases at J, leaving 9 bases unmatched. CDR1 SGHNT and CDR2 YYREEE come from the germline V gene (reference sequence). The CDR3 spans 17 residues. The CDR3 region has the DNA TGTGCCAGCAGCCCCGGGACAGCGGTCCCAACTAATGAAAAACTGTTTTTT. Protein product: CASSPGTAVPTNEKLFF.

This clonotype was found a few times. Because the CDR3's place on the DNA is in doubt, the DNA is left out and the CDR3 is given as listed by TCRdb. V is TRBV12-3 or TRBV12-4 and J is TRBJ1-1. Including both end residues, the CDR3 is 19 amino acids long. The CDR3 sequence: CASSFLAGRAIKPNTEAFF.

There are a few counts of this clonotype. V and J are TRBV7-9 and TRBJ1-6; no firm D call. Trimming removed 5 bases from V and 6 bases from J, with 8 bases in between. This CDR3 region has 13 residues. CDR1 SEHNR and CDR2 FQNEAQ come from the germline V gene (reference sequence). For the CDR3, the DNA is TGTGCCAGCAGCCCCTTGAGTAATTCACCCCTCCACTTT. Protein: CASSPLSNSPLHF.

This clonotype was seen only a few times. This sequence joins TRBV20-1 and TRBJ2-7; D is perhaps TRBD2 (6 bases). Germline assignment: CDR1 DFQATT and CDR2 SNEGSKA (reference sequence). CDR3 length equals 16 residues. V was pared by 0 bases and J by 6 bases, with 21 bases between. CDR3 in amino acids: CSARDLGGASRGEQYV. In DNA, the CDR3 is TGCAGTGCTAGAGATCTCGGCGGCGCTTCGCGGGGCGAGCAGTACGTC.

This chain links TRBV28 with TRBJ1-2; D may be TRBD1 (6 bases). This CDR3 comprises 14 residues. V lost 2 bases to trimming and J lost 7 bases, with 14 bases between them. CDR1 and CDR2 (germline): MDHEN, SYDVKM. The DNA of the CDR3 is TGTGCCAGCAGTTTACGGGGGCTGTTCCTTGGCTACACCTTC. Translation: CASSLRGLFLGYTF.

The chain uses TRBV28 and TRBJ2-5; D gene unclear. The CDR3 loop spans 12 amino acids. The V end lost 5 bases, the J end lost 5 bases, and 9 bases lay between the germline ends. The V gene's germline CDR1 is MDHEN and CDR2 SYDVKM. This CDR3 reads CASSGLGETQYF. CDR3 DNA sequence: TGTGCCAGCAGTGGCCTGGGGGAGACCCAGTACTTC.